Presented here are 21 T cell receptor beta chains from one specimen sequenced in a study of glioma-infiltrating T cells after dendritic cell vaccination (TCRdb year 2016). The library was generated by the immunoSEQ multiplex PCR assay. The clones in this table, taken by TCRdb from immuneACCESS, are in-frame only. Not every clone is retained; where verified, under half of the shortfall comes from an unresolved V gene, and the cause of the rest is unknown. The sample table lists under 30,000 clones, roughly nine tenths of them with a count of one. The ten largest clones add up to 2.5% to 3% of the sample. Interpreted using the paper, the time point label stands for: after dendritic cell vaccination, including at tumor progression/relapse. The specimen was blood, collected after dendritic cell vaccination. Receptors were obtained from a human donor with glioblastoma.

The chain's CDR3 is CASSQGSSYEQYF. The CDR3 DNA is TGTGCCAGCTCACAGGGCAGCTCCTACGAGCAGTACTTC. The V call is TRBV2, the J call TRBJ2-7, with D perhaps TRBD1 (6 bases). Germline lookup yields CDR1 SNHLY and CDR2 FYNNEI. Trimming took 8 bases from V and 0 from J, leaving 11 bases between them. The CDR3 loop spans 13 amino acids.

The V call is TRBV2, the J call TRBJ2-1, with TRBD2 matching 13 bases. This CDR3 is built from 15 residues. The trim removed 7 bases at V and 6 bases at J, leaving 6 bases unmatched. CDR1 and CDR2 (germline): SNHLY, FYNNEI. For the CDR3, the DNA is TGTGCCAGCAATCCAACTAGCGGGGGGGCCAATGAGCAGTTCTTC. This gives the protein CASNPTSGGANEQFF.

The V gene is TRBV4-2, the J gene TRBJ1-4; D perhaps matches TRBD1 (5 bases). The V end was cut by 0 bases, the J end by 8 bases, with 13 bases between. Germline V gene sequence: CDR1 LGHNA, CDR2 YNFKEQ. This CDR3 is 15 amino acids long. In nucleotides, the CDR3 is TGTGCCAGCAGCCAAGAACGGCAGGGATGGGAAAAACTGTTTTTT. Translating gives CASSQERQGWEKLFF.

This clone was observed once. The chain uses TRBV6-5 and TRBJ2-1; a possible D gene is TRBD2 (6 bases). Germline CDR1 and CDR2: MNHEY and SVGAGI. The CDR3 has 13 amino acids. V gave up 6 bases and J gave up 7 bases, with 13 bases separating them. Here the CDR3 reads CASSPRGRNEQFF. CDR3 nucleotides: TGTGCCAGCAGCCCACGGGGGAGGAATGAGCAGTTCTTC.

The chain uses TRBV6-5 and TRBJ2-1; TRBD1 aligns across 7 bases. The V and J ends lost 10 bases and 7 bases, in that order; junction bases with no gene match: 7. The CDR3 is 12 residues long. CDR1 and CDR2 (germline): MNHEY, SVGAGI. This chain's CDR3 is CAIRTGLNEQFF. The DNA of the CDR3 is TGTGCCATTAGGACAGGTTTGAATGAGCAGTTCTTC.

The V gene is TRBV29-1, the J gene TRBJ2-2; 7 bases are a match to TRBD2. CDR1 is SQVTM and CDR2 is ANQGSEA in the germline V gene. The CDR3 has 15 residues. V lost 4 bases to trimming and J lost 0 bases; unmatched junction nucleotides: 5. CDR3 DNA: TGCAGCGTTGTACGGGGGGATTCGAACACCGGGGAGCTGTTTTTT. It is translated as CSVVRGDSNTGELFF.

As concerns this clone: Other DNA sequences in this specimen translate into the identical CDR3. The chain recombines TRBV7-2 with TRBJ2-7, with no clear D. The CDR3 length is 13 residues. Germline values: CDR1 SGHTA, CDR2 FQGNSA. V was trimmed by 1 base and J by 2 bases, leaving 6 bases between them. CDR3 protein: CASSLGRTYEQYF. The CDR3 bases are TGTGCCAGCAGCTTAGGGCGGACCTACGAGCAGTACTTC.

The CDR3 nucleotides read TGTGCTAGTGCGGGACACAATCCCTACGAGCAGTACTTC. Translation: CASAGHNPYEQYF. The chain carries TRBV12-5 and TRBJ2-7, with D perhaps matching TRBD1 (6 bases). Per germline, CDR1 LGHNT and CDR2 FRNRAP. Trimming shortened V by 7 bases and J by 2 bases, and 12 bases separated the two germline ends. CDR3 size: 13 residues. Combining the CDR3 with reference TRBV12-5 and TRBJ2-7 gives the whole variable domain DARVTQTPRHKVTEMGQEVTMRCQPILGHNTVFWYRQTMMQGLELLAYFRNRAPLDDSGMPKDRFSAEMPDATLATLKIQPSEPRDSAVYFCASAGHNPYEQYFGPGTRLTVT.

The chain has TRBV5-6 and TRBJ1-1; D not certain. Trimming removed 0 bases from V and 0 bases from J, with 3 bases in between. The CDR3 runs 13 residues. Per germline, CDR1 SGHDT and CDR2 YYEEEE. In nucleotides, the CDR3 is TGTGCCAGCAGCTTGGGCGTGAACACTGAAGCTTTCTTT. It translates to CASSLGVNTEAFF.

The V and J genes are TRBV7-9 and TRBJ1-2; D is perhaps TRBD1 (5 bases). The CDR3 has 17 amino acids. Trimming pared 1 base from V and 2 bases from J, leaving 17 bases between. Germline V gene lookup returns CDR1 SEHNR and CDR2 FQNEAQ (reference sequence). DNA for the CDR3: TGTGCCAGCAGCTTAGACAGGTCAGGGCAGGAGAACTATGGCTACACCTTC. Its translation: CASSLDRSGQENYGYTF.

This clone was detected a few times. The V and J genes are TRBV19 and TRBJ1-1; a possible D gene is TRBD1 (5 bases). Trimming shortened V by 4 bases and J by 5 bases, and 11 bases separated the two germline ends. Germline CDR1 is LNHDA and CDR2 is SQIVND (reference sequence). The CDR3 covers 13 residues. The CDR3 nucleotides are TGTGCCAGTAGTAACGGCAGGGCTACTGAAGCTTTCTTT. Amino acid sequence: CASSNGRATEAFF.

This clone appeared a few times. The V and J genes are TRBV19 and TRBJ2-7; TRBD2 agrees at 7 bases. Unmatched junction bases numbered 25, after V lost 6 bases and J lost 2 bases. CDR3 size: 20 residues. The germline gives CDR1 LNHDA, CDR2 SQIVND (reference sequence). For the CDR3, the DNA is TGTGCCAGTAGCCTGAATCGGGGGAGGGGACGGACGAATGATCCCTACGAGCAGTACTTC. Its translation: CASSLNRGRGRTNDPYEQYF.

This chain links TRBV30 with TRBJ2-5; 7 nucleotides align to TRBD1. The trim removed 0 bases at V and 6 bases at J, leaving 10 bases unmatched. Germline CDR1 GTSNPN, CDR2 SVGIG (reference sequence). The CDR3 length is 15 residues. DNA of the CDR3: TGTGCCTGGAGTGTTGGCACAGGGGTTGTAAAGACCCAGTACTTC. It yields the protein CAWSVGTGVVKTQYF.

The V and J genes are TRBV6-6 and TRBJ2-7, with 12 positions matching TRBD1. CDR3 length: 14 amino acids. Germline CDR1 is MNHNY and CDR2 is SVGAGI (reference sequence). The ends lost 6 bases at V and 5 bases at J; junction bases unmatched: 5. The CDR3: CASRAGTGGNEQYF. CDR3 nucleotide sequence: TGTGCCAGCAGGGCCGGGACAGGGGGCAACGAGCAGTACTTC.

The rearrangement uses TRBV9 and TRBJ2-6, with 8 bases aligning to TRBD1. The junction had 5 bases not matched to a gene; V was cut back by 3 bases and J by 3 bases. Germline assignment: CDR1 SGDLS and CDR2 YYNGEE. CDR3 length equals 16 residues. The CDR3 bases are TGTGCCAGCAGCGGGACAGGGTCTCTTGGGGCCAACGTCCTGACTTTC. This encodes CASSGTGSLGANVLTF.

This clone was counted a few times. V is TRBV5-1 and J is TRBJ1-6; possibly TRBD1 for D (6 bases). This CDR3 spans 14 amino acids. The V gene's germline CDR1 is SGHRS and CDR2 YFSETQ. V was pared by 0 bases and J by 10 bases, with 11 bases between. This CDR3 is CASSLDRVESPLHF. The CDR3 nucleotides are TGCGCCAGCAGCTTGGACAGGGTAGAGTCACCCCTCCACTTT.

The CDR3 bases are TGTGCCAGCTGGGGGGGCAGGTATGGAAATCAGCCCCAGCATTTT. Its protein is CASWGGRYGNQPQHF. The chain has TRBV6-1 and TRBJ1-5, with TRBD1 as a possible D gene (6 bases). Trimming stripped 8 bases from V and 4 bases from J, with 18 bases between. The CDR3 length is 15 residues. CDR1 is MNHNS, CDR2 SASEGT, per germline.

The chain couples TRBV7-9 to TRBJ1-5; D is undetermined. Trimming removed 8 bases from V and 4 bases from J, with 12 bases in between. The CDR3 contains 13 residues. Germline CDR1 and CDR2: SEHNR and FQNEAQ (reference sequence). This chain's CDR3 is CASPLNPNQPQHF. The CDR3, as DNA: TGTGCCAGCCCCTTAAATCCTAATCAGCCCCAGCATTTT.

CDR3 region: CASSQATGGSSPLHF. Written as DNA, the CDR3 is TGTGCCAGCAGCCAAGCCACAGGGGGTAGTTCACCCCTCCACTTT. The chain combines TRBV14 with TRBJ1-6; 8 bases match TRBD1. Germline loops: CDR1 SGHDN, CDR2 FVKESK. This CDR3 has 15 amino acids. Losses at the gene ends were 1 base for V and 9 bases for J; bases not matched to a gene: 5.

This chain connects TRBV2 to TRBJ2-1; TRBD2 matches 8 bases. The CDR3 covers 11 residues. V lost 2 bases and J lost 12; bases outside the gene matches: 0. In germline, CDR1 is SNHLY, CDR2 FYNNEI. The CDR3 spells CASSELAGQFF. The DNA of the CDR3 is TGTGCCAGCAGTGAACTAGCGGGGCAGTTCTTC.

The chain has TRBV11-2 and TRBJ1-1; no reliable D call. This CDR3 contains 13 residues. Germline CDR1 is SGHAT and CDR2 is FQNNGV. V lost 6 bases and J 6 bases, leaving 14 bases between the germline ends. This CDR3 is CASRGGGWAEAFF. The DNA of the CDR3 is TGTGCCAGCAGAGGAGGAGGTTGGGCTGAAGCTTTCTTT.